This T cell receptor (beta chain) was sequenced in a study of response to subunit inactivated influenza vaccine. MiXCR was run by TCRdb on the RT-PCR reads, yielding one entry per CDR3 protein. Of 500,000 to 600,000 distinct CDR3 sequences in the sample, 16% were seen once. Germline CDR1 is MNHEY and CDR2 is SVGEGT. J gave up 2 bases and V 6 bases, and 6 bases lay outside the gene matches. CDR3 length equals 14 residues. V usage is TRBV6-2 or TRBV6-3 and J usage is TRBJ2-5; 7 bases agree with TRBD1. The origin of this receptor is a man between 50 and 75 years old who received an inactivated influenza vaccine. The sample was CD4+ T cells sorted from PBMCs, taken less than 30 months after vaccination. The CDR3 DNA reads TGTGCCAGCAGCCAACAGGGGAGACAAGAGACCCAGTACTTC. Protein product: CASSQQGRQETQYF.